The rows below give T cell receptor beta chains drawn from one sample of a study of blood T cells in healthy people across ages. MiXCR, applied by TCRdb to the 5' RACE reads, yields one record per CDR3 protein. The profile covers roughly 830,000 distinct CDR3 sequences, with around 62% appearing a single time and 28% taken by the ten largest. The sample was blood. Receptors were obtained from a man aged 25-45 years in good health. Both conserved end residues are part of each CDR3. Fields, in order: J gene, V gene, clone size, D gene, CDR3 protein, CDR3 DNA. D genes are given only for firm matches. Expanded clones are given a class, and other clones once, few, many or no size at all.

j_gene: TRBJ2-2
v_gene: TRBV6-1
abundance: NA
d_gene: TRBD1
CDR3aa: CASSSRDRGSGELFF
CDR3nt: TGTGCCAGCAGTTCCCGGGACAGGGGTTCCGGGGAGCTGTTTTTT

j_gene: TRBJ2-5
v_gene: TRBV6-2/TRBV6-3
abundance: few
d_gene: NA
CDR3aa: CASSTLQETQYF
CDR3nt: TGTGCCAGCTCAACGTTGCAAGAGACCCAGTACTTC

j_gene: TRBJ2-7
v_gene: TRBV4-2
abundance: few
d_gene: NA
CDR3aa: CASSQDPGSSYEQYF
CDR3nt: TGTGCCAGCAGCCAAGATCCGGGTAGCTCCTACGAGCAGTACTTC

j_gene: TRBJ2-4
v_gene: TRBV29-1
abundance: few
d_gene: TRBD1
CDR3aa: CSVDYRGDKNIQYF
CDR3nt: TGCAGCGTGGATTACAGGGGCGACAAAAACATTCAGTACTTC

j_gene: TRBJ2-3
v_gene: TRBV6-5
abundance: NA
d_gene: NA
CDR3aa: CASSYSTVGGHRDTQYF
CDR3nt: TGTGCCAGCAGTTACTCGACTGTGGGGGGGCATAGAGATACGCAGTATTTT

j_gene: TRBJ1-5
v_gene: TRBV5-1
abundance: NA
d_gene: TRBD1
CDR3aa: CASSKPGQGGSNQPQHF
CDR3nt: TGCGCCAGCAGCAAGCCGGGACAGGGGGGGAGCAATCAGCCCCAGCATTTT

j_gene: TRBJ2-5
v_gene: TRBV24-1
abundance: NA
d_gene: NA
CDR3aa: CATARGSQETQYF
CDR3nt: TGTGCCACCGCCCGGGGGTCCCAAGAGACCCAGTACTTC

j_gene: TRBJ2-3
v_gene: TRBV19
abundance: once
d_gene: TRBD1
CDR3aa: CASSTGQGHTDTQYF
CDR3nt: TGTGCCAGTAGTACAGGACAGGGCCACACAGATACGCAGTATTTT

j_gene: TRBJ2-7
v_gene: TRBV20-1
abundance: NA
d_gene: TRBD1
CDR3aa: CSAKTGGAGEQYF
CDR3nt: TGCAGTGCTAAGACAGGGGGCGCGGGGGAGCAGTACTTC

j_gene: TRBJ1-1
v_gene: TRBV12-3/TRBV12-4
abundance: NA
d_gene: NA
CDR3aa: CASSFGGRWNTEAFF
CDR3nt: TGTGCCAGCAGTTTTGGCGGGAGATGGAACACTGAAGCTTTCTTT

j_gene: TRBJ2-1
v_gene: TRBV29-1
abundance: NA
d_gene: NA
CDR3aa: CSADLSAVYNEQFF
CDR3nt: TGCAGCGCCGACCTGAGCGCCGTCTACAATGAGCAGTTCTTC

j_gene: TRBJ1-1
v_gene: TRBV25-1
abundance: NA
d_gene: TRBD1
CDR3aa: CASTPGTVLGTEAFF
CDR3nt: TGTGCCAGCACTCCCGGGACAGTCTTGGGCACTGAAGCTTTCTTT

j_gene: TRBJ1-2
v_gene: TRBV6-5
abundance: NA
d_gene: NA
CDR3aa: CASSDNTVYGYTF
CDR3nt: TGTGCCAGCAGTGACAACACCGTCTATGGCTACACCTTC

j_gene: TRBJ2-6
v_gene: TRBV6-1
abundance: NA
d_gene: TRBD1
CDR3aa: CASGHRTGGSGANVLTF
CDR3nt: TGTGCCAGCGGCCACCGGACAGGGGGCTCTGGGGCCAACGTCCTGACTTTC

j_gene: TRBJ2-5
v_gene: TRBV12-3/TRBV12-4
abundance: NA
d_gene: NA
CDR3aa: CASSPSDGQETQYF
CDR3nt: TGTGCCAGCAGTCCCTCCGACGGCCAAGAGACCCAGTACTTC

j_gene: TRBJ2-5
v_gene: TRBV6-2/TRBV6-3
abundance: NA
d_gene: NA
CDR3aa: CASTLTGYQETQYF
CDR3nt: TGTGCCAGCACCCTGACGGGGTACCAAGAGACCCAGTACTTC

j_gene: TRBJ2-5
v_gene: TRBV20-1
abundance: NA
d_gene: NA
CDR3aa: CSARDWGGGETQYF
CDR3nt: TGCAGTGCTAGAGATTGGGGGGGCGGGGAGACCCAGTACTTC

j_gene: TRBJ2-7
v_gene: TRBV20-1
abundance: few
d_gene: NA
CDR3aa: CSARAREYEQYF
CDR3nt: TGCAGTGCTAGAGCCAGGGAGTACGAGCAGTACTTC

j_gene: TRBJ1-2
v_gene: TRBV24-1
abundance: once
d_gene: NA
CDR3aa: CATSDSGRGDYGYTF
CDR3nt: TGTGCCACCAGTGATTCGGGGAGGGGAGATTACGGCTACACCTTC

j_gene: TRBJ1-4
v_gene: TRBV3-1
abundance: NA
d_gene: TRBD1
CDR3aa: CASGQGAEKLFF
CDR3nt: TGTGCCAGTGGGCAGGGGGCGGAAAAACTGTTTTTT

j_gene: TRBJ2-1
v_gene: TRBV5-1
abundance: NA
d_gene: NA
CDR3aa: CASSSFNNEQFF
CDR3nt: TGCGCCAGCAGCTCCTTTAACAATGAGCAGTTCTTC

j_gene: TRBJ2-3
v_gene: TRBV27
abundance: NA
d_gene: NA
CDR3aa: CASSLSPLGRTDTQYF
CDR3nt: TGTGCCAGCAGTTTATCCCCGCTGGGACGCACAGATACGCAGTATTTT

j_gene: TRBJ2-5
v_gene: TRBV7-9
abundance: once
d_gene: TRBD2
CDR3aa: CASRSGLAQETQYF
CDR3nt: TGTGCCAGCAGATCTGGACTAGCACAGGAGACCCAGTACTTC

j_gene: TRBJ1-1
v_gene: TRBV12-3/TRBV12-4
abundance: NA
d_gene: TRBD1
CDR3aa: CASSLQGALEAFF
CDR3nt: TGTGCCAGCAGTCTACAGGGGGCTTTAGAAGCTTTCTTT

j_gene: TRBJ2-7
v_gene: TRBV27
abundance: NA
d_gene: NA
CDR3aa: CASRDRSRTSRHSYEQYF
CDR3nt: TGTGCCAGCAGGGACAGGAGCAGGACTAGCAGACACTCCTACGAGCAGTACTTC

j_gene: TRBJ2-3
v_gene: TRBV25-1
abundance: NA
d_gene: NA
CDR3aa: CASSEGRGPSIDTQYF
CDR3nt: TGTGCCAGCAGTGAAGGGAGGGGGCCGAGCATAGATACGCAGTATTTT

j_gene: TRBJ2-4
v_gene: TRBV10-2
abundance: NA
d_gene: NA
CDR3aa: CASSESTLLQNIQYF
CDR3nt: TGCGCCAGCAGTGAGTCGACTCTGCTACAAAACATTCAGTACTTC

j_gene: TRBJ2-5
v_gene: TRBV12-3/TRBV12-4
abundance: NA
d_gene: TRBD2
CDR3aa: CACGGGGLGTETQYF
CDR3nt: TGTGCCTGCGGGGGGGGCGGACTAGGCACGGAGACCCAGTACTTC

j_gene: TRBJ2-5
v_gene: TRBV18
abundance: NA
d_gene: TRBD1
CDR3aa: CASSPRDRGIQETQYF
CDR3nt: TGTGCCAGCTCACCGAGGGACAGGGGAATACAAGAGACCCAGTACTTC

j_gene: TRBJ2-1
v_gene: TRBV5-1
abundance: few
d_gene: NA
CDR3aa: CASSFAALTDEQFF
CDR3nt: TGCGCCAGCAGCTTTGCAGCATTGACCGATGAGCAGTTCTTC

j_gene: TRBJ2-3
v_gene: TRBV29-1
abundance: few
d_gene: NA
CDR3aa: CSVEKGRRDTDTQYF
CDR3nt: TGCAGCGTTGAGAAGGGCAGGCGGGACACAGATACGCAGTATTTT

j_gene: TRBJ2-2
v_gene: TRBV29-1
abundance: NA
d_gene: TRBD1
CDR3aa: CSVDRGLSGELFF
CDR3nt: TGCAGCGTTGACAGGGGGCTTAGCGGGGAGCTGTTTTTT

j_gene: TRBJ1-2
v_gene: TRBV4-1
abundance: NA
d_gene: NA
CDR3aa: CASSHLTGDGYYTF
CDR3nt: TGCGCCAGCAGCCATTTGACAGGAGACGGTTACTACACCTTC

j_gene: TRBJ2-3
v_gene: TRBV30
abundance: NA
d_gene: NA
CDR3aa: CAWSEGYTDTQYF
CDR3nt: TGTGCCTGGAGTGAGGGATATACAGATACGCAGTATTTT

j_gene: TRBJ1-2
v_gene: TRBV12-3/TRBV12-4
abundance: NA
d_gene: NA
CDR3aa: CASSSDTRPGTAYGYTF
CDR3nt: TGTGCCAGCAGTTCCGACACCCGACCGGGGACGGCTTATGGCTACACCTTC

j_gene: TRBJ2-7
v_gene: TRBV29-1
abundance: once
d_gene: NA
CDR3aa: CSVAGRGNSYEQYF
CDR3nt: TGCAGCGTTGCAGGCAGGGGAAACTCCTACGAGCAGTACTTC

j_gene: TRBJ2-6
v_gene: TRBV27
abundance: NA
d_gene: NA
CDR3aa: CASSHGGSNVLTF
CDR3nt: TGTGCCAGCAGTCACGGTGGGTCCAACGTCCTGACTTTC

j_gene: TRBJ1-2
v_gene: TRBV28
abundance: NA
d_gene: TRBD1
CDR3aa: CASSFGDRGDGYTF
CDR3nt: TGTGCCAGCAGTTTCGGGGACAGAGGAGATGGCTACACCTTC

j_gene: TRBJ2-5
v_gene: TRBV28
abundance: NA
d_gene: NA
CDR3aa: CASSLDSLSTWQYF
CDR3nt: TGTGCCAGCAGTTTAGACTCATTAAGTACGTGGCAGTACTTC

j_gene: TRBJ2-5
v_gene: TRBV4-2
abundance: NA
d_gene: TRBD1
CDR3aa: CVSSQPGQAEETQYF
CDR3nt: TGTGTCAGCAGCCAGCCCGGACAGGCCGAGGAGACCCAGTACTTC

j_gene: TRBJ2-1
v_gene: TRBV7-2
abundance: few
d_gene: TRBD2
CDR3aa: CASSATSGGEQFF
CDR3nt: TGTGCCAGCAGCGCTACTAGCGGGGGAGAGCAGTTCTTC

j_gene: TRBJ2-1
v_gene: TRBV6-1
abundance: once
d_gene: TRBD1
CDR3aa: CASEAGSGGGNEQFF
CDR3nt: TGTGCCAGCGAAGCCGGGTCAGGGGGTGGCAATGAGCAGTTCTTC

j_gene: TRBJ1-2
v_gene: TRBV12-3/TRBV12-4
abundance: few
d_gene: NA
CDR3aa: CASSLQVEGYTF
CDR3nt: TGTGCCAGCAGTCTGCAGGTGGAGGGCTACACCTTC

j_gene: TRBJ2-4
v_gene: TRBV29-1
abundance: NA
d_gene: NA
CDR3aa: CSALDRRGANIQYF
CDR3nt: TGCAGCGCCCTGGACAGGAGGGGTGCAAACATTCAGTACTTC

j_gene: TRBJ1-2
v_gene: TRBV5-6
abundance: few
d_gene: NA
CDR3aa: CASSPGKVYGYTF
CDR3nt: TGTGCCAGCAGCCCCGGGAAAGTCTATGGCTACACCTTC

j_gene: TRBJ1-2
v_gene: TRBV12-3/TRBV12-4
abundance: NA
d_gene: TRBD1
CDR3aa: CASSSAYTGGGNYGYTF
CDR3nt: TGTGCCAGCAGTTCCGCGTATACAGGGGGCGGAAACTATGGCTACACCTTC

j_gene: TRBJ2-3
v_gene: TRBV12-3/TRBV12-4
abundance: NA
d_gene: TRBD2
CDR3aa: CASSSVLAGGRSTDTQYF
CDR3nt: TGTGCCAGCAGTTCTGTCCTAGCGGGGGGGCGGAGCACAGATACGCAGTATTTT